This T cell receptor beta chain came from a study of PD-L1 blockade in urothelial cancer. The CDR3 covers 13 residues. In germline, CDR1 is LNHDA, CDR2 SQIVND (reference sequence). J gave up 7 bases and V 9 bases, and 5 bases lay outside the gene matches. The protocol was immunoSEQ multiplex PCR, while the TCRdb copy is restricted to in-frame clones and leaves out a portion. The table shows 25,000 to 35,000 clones, with about 87% occurring only once. The chain combines TRBV19 with TRBJ1-6, with 8 bases aligning to TRBD1. This TCR was recovered from a man aged 50-59 years with urothelial cancer. Sequenced material: PBMCs, taken around atezolizumab (anti-PD-L1) treatment. The CDR3 protein is CASRRDRNSPLHF. CDR3 bases: TGTGCCAGCCGCCGGGACAGGAATTCACCCCTCCACTTT.